Shown below are 20 T cell receptor beta chains from a single sample sequenced in a study of T cell responses to AZD1222 COVID-19 vaccine. Sequenced by immunoSEQ multiplex PCR; TCRdb stores in-frame clones only, minus some. The sample comprises about 160,000 clones, 90% of which are singletons, and about 1.6% rests with the top ten. Specimen: peripheral blood, collected on day 0 of AZD1222 vaccination. The receptor set was obtained from an adult in good health.

This chain joins TRBV19 and TRBJ2-7; 12 nucleotides match TRBD2. The CDR3 loop spans 14 amino acids. V was clipped by 5 bases and J by 3 bases; unmatched bases: 2. The germline gives CDR1 LNHDA, CDR2 SQIVND (reference sequence). DNA for the CDR3: TGTGCCAGTAGTCGGACTAGCGGGGACTACGAGCAGTACTTC. It translates to CASSRTSGDYEQYF. The variable domain in full, with the rest retrieved from reference TRBV19 and TRBJ2-7, is DGGITQSPKYLFRKEGQNVTLSCEQNLNHDAMYWYRQDPGQGLRLIYYSQIVNDFQKGDIAEGYSVSREKKESFPLTVTSAQKNPTAFYLCASSRTSGDYEQYFGPGTRLTVT.

V gene TRBV5-1 combines with J gene TRBJ1-6, with a possible D match to TRBD1 (5 bases). Trimming stripped 0 bases from V and 10 bases from J, with 11 bases between. The length of the CDR3 is 14 residues. Germline V CDR1 and CDR2: SGHRS, YFSETQ. The CDR3, as DNA: TGCGCCAGCAGCTTGGGGGAGGGACCGTCACCCCTCCACTTT. Protein product: CASSLGEGPSPLHF.

A single count supports this clone. The chain combines TRBV6-4 with TRBJ1-6; TRBD1 might be the D (5 bases). The V gene lost 6 bases and the J gene lost 0 bases, with 9 bases spanning the gap. The CDR3 consists of 15 residues. CDR1 MRHNA and CDR2 SNTAGT come from the germline V gene. The CDR3 sequence is CASSREASYNSPLHF. CDR3 in DNA: TGTGCCAGCAGCAGGGAGGCCTCCTATAATTCACCCCTCCACTTT.

This clone was picked up one time. J is TRBJ2-7 and V is TRBV5-6, with 9 nucleotides matching TRBD1. CDR3 length: 14 residues. Trimming cost V 4 bases and J 7 bases; bases outside gene matches: 9. CDR1 SGHDT and CDR2 YYEEEE come from the germline V gene. In nucleotides, the CDR3 is TGTGCCAGCAGCCGGGGACAGGGAACGGGTGAGCAGTACTTC. It translates to CASSRGQGTGEQYF.

The gene calls are TRBV11-2 and TRBJ2-7, with unresolved D. CDR1 and CDR2 (germline): SGHAT, FQNNGV. The CDR3 has 12 amino acids. Trimming took off 5 bases at V and 2 bases at J, with 7 bases between the two ends. The CDR3 DNA is TGTGCCAGCAGCCGGAGCCCCTACGAGCAGTACTTC. Translated, it gives CASSRSPYEQYF.

The CDR3 region is CASSLSGQGNYGYTF. Written as DNA, the CDR3 is TGCGCCAGCAGCCTTAGTGGACAGGGGAACTATGGCTACACCTTC. V usage is TRBV4-3 and J usage is TRBJ1-2; 9 nucleotides agree with TRBD1. This CDR3 has 15 amino acids. Germline V gene data show CDR1 as LGHNA and CDR2 as YSLEER. V trimming: 4 bases; J trimming: 2 bases; junction bases outside the gene matches: 5.

A single count supports this clone. V usage is TRBV7-2 and J usage is TRBJ2-5, with D maybe TRBD2 (5 bases). Germline CDR1 and CDR2: SGHTA and FQGNSA. Trimming stripped 5 bases from V and 0 bases from J, with 16 bases between. This CDR3 is built from 16 residues. CDR3 bases: TGTGCCAGCAGCCCCGGAGGACTTTCGTACCAAGAGACCCAGTACTTC. Residues: CASSPGGLSYQETQYF.

This sequence joins TRBV28 and TRBJ1-5, with D uncertain. Per germline, CDR1 MDHEN and CDR2 SYDVKM. The CDR3 loop spans 15 amino acids. V was shortened by 4 bases and J by 7 bases, with 17 bases between the two germline ends. CDR3 bases: TGTGCCAGCAGTTCGCCGGGAGCTGGCCGGCAGCCCCAGCATTTT. This encodes CASSSPGAGRQPQHF. Looking up the rest from reference TRBV28 and TRBJ1-5 gives the full variable domain: DVKVTQSSRYLVKRTGEKVFLECVQDMDHENMFWYRQDPGLGLRLIYFSYDVKMKEKGDIPEGYSVSREKKERFSLILESASTNQTSMYLCASSSPGAGRQPQHFGDGTRLSIL.

The V gene is TRBV5-1, the J gene TRBJ2-1; a possible D gene is TRBD1 (5 bases). The germline gives CDR1 SGHRS, CDR2 YFSETQ. The CDR3 runs 16 residues. V shed 4 bases and J shed 4 bases, with 18 bases lying between them. This CDR3 is CASSALTGGQYNEQFF. The CDR3 nucleotides read TGCGCCAGCAGCGCATTAACAGGTGGTCAGTACAATGAGCAGTTCTTC. Filled out from reference TRBV5-1 and TRBJ2-1, the complete variable domain reads KAGVTQTPRYLIKTRGQQVTLSCSPISGHRSVSWYQQTPGQGLQFLFEYFSETQRNKGNFPGRFSGRQFSNSRSEMNVSTLELGDSALYLCASSALTGGQYNEQFFGPGTRLTVL.

The chain employs TRBV5-1 and TRBJ1-2, with D maybe TRBD1 (5 bases). CDR3 size: 14 residues. Trimming took off 4 bases at V and 7 bases at J, with 17 bases between the two ends. CDR1 and CDR2 (germline): SGHRS, YFSETQ. The CDR3 region is CASSADGGSFGYTF. The DNA for the CDR3 is TGCGCCAGCAGCGCCGACGGGGGAAGTTTTGGCTACACCTTC.

The chain links TRBV6-5 to TRBJ1-5; TRBD1 is a possible D gene (6 bases). Trimming shortened V by 5 bases and J by 7 bases, and 18 bases separated the two germline ends. Germline CDR1 and CDR2: MNHEY and SVGAGI. This CDR3 contains 15 residues. This CDR3 is CASSRLQGSSQPQHF. The CDR3 nucleotides are TGTGCCAGCAGTAGACTACAGGGCTCATCCCAGCCCCAGCATTTT.

The chain recombines TRBV6-6 with TRBJ1-2, with D unresolved. Looked up from germline, CDR1 is MNHNY and CDR2 is SVGAGI (reference sequence). Trimming removed 0 bases from V and 4 bases from J, with 9 bases in between. CDR3 length equals 14 residues. The CDR3 nucleotides are TGTGCCAGCAGTTACTCAAGGACCAGCTATGGCTACACCTTC. Protein: CASSYSRTSYGYTF.

This chain joins TRBV10-3 and TRBJ2-4, with TRBD2 as a possible D gene (7 bases). Germline V gene sequence: CDR1 ENHRY, CDR2 SYGVKD. Trimming removed 6 bases from V and 3 bases from J, with 12 bases in between. The CDR3 sequence is 14 residues long. The CDR3 bases are TGTGCCATCAGCCGCGGGGGCAGCAAAAACATTCAGTACTTC. Amino acid sequence: CAISRGGSKNIQYF.

The V call is TRBV3-1 (or the pseudogene TRBV3-2), the J call TRBJ1-6; no clear D. Looked up from germline, CDR1 is LGHDT and CDR2 is YNNKEL (reference sequence). V was trimmed by 4 bases and J by 9 bases, leaving 19 bases between them. CDR3 length: 16 residues. The CDR3, as DNA: TGTGCCAGCAGCCCAGATACAGCGGTGGCTGCTTCACCCCTCCACTTT. Protein sequence: CASSPDTAVAASPLHF.

V and J are TRBV10-3 and TRBJ1-1, with D maybe TRBD1 (5 bases). V lost 7 bases and J lost 1, with 16 bases in between. The CDR3 is made up of 15 amino acids. Germline assignment: CDR1 ENHRY and CDR2 SYGVKD. The CDR3 bases are TGTGCCATCACCCCGCGGGGGGTCCAGAACACTGAAGCTTTCTTT. It yields the protein CAITPRGVQNTEAFF.

The J gene is TRBJ1-5, the V gene TRBV10-3, with D maybe TRBD1 (6 bases). CDR1 is ENHRY and CDR2 is SYGVKD in the germline V gene. Deletions cut 9 bases from V and 3 bases from J, with 12 bases between. The CDR3 loop spans 13 amino acids. The CDR3 loop is CAIARDNNQPQHF. CDR3 nucleotide sequence: TGTGCCATAGCCCGGGACAACAATCAGCCCCAGCATTTT.

The chain couples TRBV20-1 to TRBJ2-7; no firm D call. Trimming cost V 3 bases and J 6 bases, with 9 bases left between them. In germline, CDR1 is DFQATT, CDR2 SNEGSKA (reference sequence). The CDR3 has 11 residues. CDR3 loop: CSASIVFEQYF. The DNA for the CDR3 is TGCAGTGCTAGCATCGTCTTCGAGCAGTACTTC.

The chain is built from TRBV18 and TRBJ1-1; D is undetermined. V lost 0 bases and J lost 0, with 8 bases in between. The length of the CDR3 is 15 residues. CDR1 and CDR2 from the germline V gene are KGHSH and LQKENI. In DNA, the CDR3 is TGTGCCAGCTCACCACCCGGACGGCTGAACACTGAAGCTTTCTTT. It encodes CASSPPGRLNTEAFF.

The chain recombines TRBV5-1 with TRBJ1-2, with D possibly TRBD1 on 5 matching bases. V was shortened by 1 base and J by 7 bases, with 14 bases between the two germline ends. The CDR3 is made up of 14 amino acids. Per the germline V gene, CDR1 is SGHRS and CDR2 is YFSETQ. Here the CDR3 DNA reads TGCGCCAGCAGCTTGAGCCGGGACGCTGGTGGCTACACCTTC. Amino acid sequence: CASSLSRDAGGYTF. Variable domain in full (rest from reference TRBV5-1 and TRBJ1-2): KAGVTQTPRYLIKTRGQQVTLSCSPISGHRSVSWYQQTPGQGLQFLFEYFSETQRNKGNFPGRFSGRQFSNSRSEMNVSTLELGDSALYLCASSLSRDAGGYTFGSGTRLTVV.

The rearrangement links TRBV4-1 to TRBJ2-7; tentatively, D is TRBD2 (5 bases). The CDR3 is 16 residues long. Germline V gives CDR1 MGHRA, CDR2 YSYEKL. V dropped 1 base and J dropped 0 bases, with 13 bases sitting between them. CDR3: CASSQGPGLSSYEQYF. CDR3 DNA sequence: TGCGCCAGCAGCCAAGGACCGGGGTTAAGCTCCTACGAGCAGTACTTC.